The TCR beta chain described here comes from a study of OX40 agonist ivuxolimab in advanced cancers. Study at large: Ivuxolimab, an agonistic anti-OX40 (CD134) antibody, was given to patients.

Only in-frame clones appear in the TCRdb table, and some are missing; sequencing was by immunoSEQ multiplex PCR. Here the sample spans some 20,000 clones, 84% being singletons. With 10 bases clipped from V and 1 base from J, the junction kept 4 bases outside the gene matches. The germline V gene has CDR1 SNHLY and CDR2 FYNNEI. The CDR3 sequence is 13 residues long. V is TRBV2 and J is TRBJ2-7; 10 bases line up with TRBD2. The sequence derives from an adult with an advanced solid tumor such as melanoma, head and neck, liver or kidney cancer. The material was CD4+ or CD8+ T cells sorted from blood, obtained in a trial of the OX40 agonist ivuxolimab. This chain's CDR3 is CAISAGGSYEQYF. The CDR3 coding sequence is TGTGCCATCTCAGCGGGAGGGTCCTACGAGCAGTACTTC.